This note documents a single T cell receptor beta chain sequence. The sample comes from a study of blood T cell repertoires in COVID-19. As for the study in general: T cells, B-cell-depleted T cells, or PBMCs provided the cDNA or gDNA that served as material.

Produced via immunoSEQ multiplex PCR; TCRdb's table is partial and in-frame only. This sample has a few hundred thousand clones; approximately 84% occur once, and the top ten carry 6.6%. Everyone who took part was roughly 18 to 89 years old, and they came from about 25 US areas. A case of COVID-19 had been met by exposed participants within 2 weeks before study entry. The ends were cut back, 2 bases at V and 6 bases at J, with 12 bases in the middle. Germline V gene sequence: CDR1 SGHKS, CDR2 YYEKEE (reference sequence). The CDR3 consists of 15 residues. The specimen was PBMCs or T cells enriched from blood (not recorded which). The clonotype comes from a woman in her fifties or sixties who had been exposed to COVID-19. This chain joins TRBV5-5 and TRBJ1-6; weak D call: TRBD1 (6 bases). CDR3 sequence reads: CASSFRGEGNSPLHF. The CDR3 nucleotides read TGTGCCAGCAGCTTCAGGGGTGAGGGTAATTCACCCCTCCACTTT.